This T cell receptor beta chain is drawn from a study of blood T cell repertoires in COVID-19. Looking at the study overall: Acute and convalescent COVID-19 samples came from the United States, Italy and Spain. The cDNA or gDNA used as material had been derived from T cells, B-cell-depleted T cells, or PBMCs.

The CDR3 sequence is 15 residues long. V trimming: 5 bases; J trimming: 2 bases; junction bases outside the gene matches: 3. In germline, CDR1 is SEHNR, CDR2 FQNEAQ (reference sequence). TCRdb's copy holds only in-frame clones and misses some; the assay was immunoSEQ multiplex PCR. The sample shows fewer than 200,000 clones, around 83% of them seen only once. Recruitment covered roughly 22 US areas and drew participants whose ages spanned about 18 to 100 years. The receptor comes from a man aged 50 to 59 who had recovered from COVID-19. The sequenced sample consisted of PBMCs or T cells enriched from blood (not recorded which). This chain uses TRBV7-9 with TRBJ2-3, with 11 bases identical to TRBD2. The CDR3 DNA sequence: TGTGCCAGCAGCGTGACTAGCGGGACCACAGATACGCAGTATTTT. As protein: CASSVTSGTTDTQYF.